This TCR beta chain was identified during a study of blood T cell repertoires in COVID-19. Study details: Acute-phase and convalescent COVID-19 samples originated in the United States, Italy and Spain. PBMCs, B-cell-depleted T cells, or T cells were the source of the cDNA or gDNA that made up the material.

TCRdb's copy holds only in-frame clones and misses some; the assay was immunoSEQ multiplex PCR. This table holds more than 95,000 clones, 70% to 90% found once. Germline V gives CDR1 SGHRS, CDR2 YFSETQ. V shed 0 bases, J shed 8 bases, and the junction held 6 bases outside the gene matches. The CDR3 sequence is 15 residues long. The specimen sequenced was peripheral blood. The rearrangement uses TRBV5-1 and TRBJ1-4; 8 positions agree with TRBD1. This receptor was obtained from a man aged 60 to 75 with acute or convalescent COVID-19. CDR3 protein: CASSLGTGGSEKLFF. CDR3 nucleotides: TGCGCCAGCAGCTTGGGCACAGGGGGTAGCGAAAAACTGTTTTTT.